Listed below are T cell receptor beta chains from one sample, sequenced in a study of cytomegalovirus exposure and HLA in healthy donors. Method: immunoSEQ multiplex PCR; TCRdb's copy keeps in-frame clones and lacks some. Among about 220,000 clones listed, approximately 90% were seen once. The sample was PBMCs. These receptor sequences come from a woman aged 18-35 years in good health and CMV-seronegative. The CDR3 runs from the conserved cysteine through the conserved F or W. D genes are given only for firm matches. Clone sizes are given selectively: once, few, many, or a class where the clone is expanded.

cdr3_nt: TGTGCCAGTAGTATGTTAACAGGGGGAGTGAGACACACTGAAGCTTTCTTT
cdr3_aa: CASSMLTGGVRHTEAFF
clone_size: -
j_call: TRBJ1-1
d_call: TRBD1
v_call: TRBV19

cdr3_nt: TGTGCCATGTCGCAGGCGGGGAACACTGAAGCTTTCTTT
cdr3_aa: CAMSQAGNTEAFF
clone_size: -
j_call: TRBJ1-1
d_call: -
v_call: TRBV10-3

cdr3_nt: TGTGCCAGTAGTGCGACAGGGAGCGACTATGGCTACACCTTC
cdr3_aa: CASSATGSDYGYTF
clone_size: -
j_call: TRBJ1-2
d_call: TRBD1
v_call: TRBV19

cdr3_nt: TGCGCCAGCCGACCGGGACAGGGAAGCTATGGCTACACCTTC
cdr3_aa: CASRPGQGSYGYTF
clone_size: once
j_call: TRBJ1-2
d_call: TRBD1
v_call: TRBV10-2

cdr3_nt: TGTGCCAGCAGCTTAGTCATCCCCGGGGTGCAAGCTTTCTTT
cdr3_aa: CASSLVIPGVQAFF
clone_size: -
j_call: TRBJ1-1
d_call: -
v_call: TRBV11-2

cdr3_nt: TGCAGCGTGGGAGCCACCGGGGAGCTGTTTTTT
cdr3_aa: CSVGATGELFF
clone_size: -
j_call: TRBJ2-2
d_call: -
v_call: TRBV29-1

cdr3_nt: TGTGCCAGCAGCCTTAGCGGGACAGGGGGCTACGAGCAGTACTTC
cdr3_aa: CASSLSGTGGYEQYF
clone_size: -
j_call: TRBJ2-7
d_call: TRBD1
v_call: TRBV7-9

cdr3_nt: TGTGCCAGCAGCTCCGGGACTAGCACAGATACGCAGTATTTT
cdr3_aa: CASSSGTSTDTQYF
clone_size: -
j_call: TRBJ2-3
d_call: -
v_call: TRBV11-1

cdr3_nt: TGTGCCAGCGCTCGAGCGGCCAATGAGCAGTTCTTC
cdr3_aa: CASARAANEQFF
clone_size: -
j_call: TRBJ2-1
d_call: -
v_call: TRBV27

cdr3_nt: TGTGCCGTCGGAGGGGTGGGAAACACCATATATTTT
cdr3_aa: CAVGGVGNTIYF
clone_size: -
j_call: TRBJ1-3
d_call: -
v_call: TRBV25-1

cdr3_nt: TGTGCCACCAGCAGAGAATTGTCCCTTTCAGGGCTCGAGCAGTACTTC
cdr3_aa: CATSRELSLSGLEQYF
clone_size: -
j_call: TRBJ2-7
d_call: -
v_call: TRBV15

cdr3_nt: TGTGCCAGCAGTCCGACAGGGTCTTATGGCTACACCTTC
cdr3_aa: CASSPTGSYGYTF
clone_size: -
j_call: TRBJ1-2
d_call: TRBD1
v_call: TRBV27

cdr3_nt: TGCAGCGGAGAATCAGGACAGGCCGCTTTCTTT
cdr3_aa: CSGESGQAAFF
clone_size: -
j_call: TRBJ1-1
d_call: TRBD1
v_call: TRBV29-1

cdr3_nt: TGTGCCAGCGCGGTGGAGCTCAATCAGCCCCAGCATTTT
cdr3_aa: CASAVELNQPQHF
clone_size: -
j_call: TRBJ1-5
d_call: -
v_call: TRBV7-8

cdr3_nt: TGTGCCAGCAGCGTAGCCGTCACCGGGGAGCTGTTTTTT
cdr3_aa: CASSVAVTGELFF
clone_size: -
j_call: TRBJ2-2
d_call: -
v_call: TRBV9

cdr3_nt: TGTGCCAGCAGTTTATTGGTGACAGTGGGGAGGCAGAATTCACCCCTCCACTTT
cdr3_aa: CASSLLVTVGRQNSPLHF
clone_size: -
j_call: TRBJ1-6
d_call: -
v_call: TRBV28

cdr3_nt: TGTGCCAGCAGCCGGTGGGCGGGGGACGGGTATGAAAAACTGTTTTTT
cdr3_aa: CASSRWAGDGYEKLFF
clone_size: once
j_call: TRBJ1-4
d_call: -
v_call: TRBV11-2

cdr3_nt: TGTGCCAGCAGTCGACTAGCGGGACCCACCGGGGAGCTGTTTTTT
cdr3_aa: CASSRLAGPTGELFF
clone_size: -
j_call: TRBJ2-2
d_call: TRBD2
v_call: TRBV6-1

cdr3_nt: TGTGCCAGCAGTTTCTCCGGCGGGAGGACTAACAATGAGCAGTTCTTC
cdr3_aa: CASSFSGGRTNNEQFF
clone_size: -
j_call: TRBJ2-1
d_call: TRBD2
v_call: TRBV27

cdr3_nt: TGTGCCAGTAGTATCAGGGGGCTGAAAGCTTTCTTT
cdr3_aa: CASSIRGLKAFF
clone_size: few
j_call: TRBJ1-1
d_call: TRBD1
v_call: TRBV19

cdr3_nt: TGTGCCAGCAGTTCGCAAGCGGGAGGTCCCTACAATGAGCAGTTCTTC
cdr3_aa: CASSSQAGGPYNEQFF
clone_size: once
j_call: TRBJ2-1
d_call: TRBD2
v_call: TRBV28

cdr3_nt: TGCGCCAGCAGGTACTCGGGACAGGAGGCTGGAGGAAACACCATATATTTT
cdr3_aa: CASRYSGQEAGGNTIYF
clone_size: -
j_call: TRBJ1-3
d_call: TRBD1
v_call: TRBV10-2

cdr3_nt: TGTGCCAGCAGTGGTTCAGGCGTCACCGGGGAGCTGTTTTTT
cdr3_aa: CASSGSGVTGELFF
clone_size: -
j_call: TRBJ2-2
d_call: -
v_call: TRBV2

cdr3_nt: TGCGCCAGCAGCTTGGAAGGTCAGGGGAGCTCTGGAAACACCATATATTTT
cdr3_aa: CASSLEGQGSSGNTIYF
clone_size: -
j_call: TRBJ1-3
d_call: -
v_call: TRBV5-1

cdr3_nt: TGTGCCAGCAGCCTCACAGAATCTCCCTACGAGCAGTACTTC
cdr3_aa: CASSLTESPYEQYF
clone_size: few
j_call: TRBJ2-7
d_call: -
v_call: TRBV7-9

cdr3_nt: TGTGCCAGTAGTATAGTAGCGGGAGAAGGCAATGAGCAGTTCTTC
cdr3_aa: CASSIVAGEGNEQFF
clone_size: -
j_call: TRBJ2-1
d_call: TRBD2
v_call: TRBV19

cdr3_nt: TGTGCCAGTAGTATCCGGCTAGCGGGATTCACAGATACGCAGTATTTT
cdr3_aa: CASSIRLAGFTDTQYF
clone_size: -
j_call: TRBJ2-3
d_call: TRBD2
v_call: TRBV19

cdr3_nt: TGTGCCAGCAGCGAGGGTTGGGGCTACACCTTC
cdr3_aa: CASSEGWGYTF
clone_size: -
j_call: TRBJ1-2
d_call: -
v_call: TRBV7-9

cdr3_nt: TGTGCCAGCAGCATCCGACTAGCGGGAACCACCGGGGAGCTGTTTTTT
cdr3_aa: CASSIRLAGTTGELFF
clone_size: -
j_call: TRBJ2-2
d_call: TRBD2
v_call: TRBV7-6

cdr3_nt: TGTGCCAGCAGTGACGGACAGACTAATGGCTACACCTTC
cdr3_aa: CASSDGQTNGYTF
clone_size: -
j_call: TRBJ1-2
d_call: -
v_call: TRBV6-5

cdr3_nt: TGCAGCGTTGCCCGGAGTAACGGCGGGGAGACCCAGTACTTC
cdr3_aa: CSVARSNGGETQYF
clone_size: -
j_call: TRBJ2-5
d_call: -
v_call: TRBV29-1

cdr3_nt: TGCACCCCCCTACTTCGGGTTGAAAAACTGTTTTTT
cdr3_aa: CTPLLRVEKLFF
clone_size: -
j_call: TRBJ1-4
d_call: -
v_call: TRBV29-1

cdr3_nt: TGTGCCAGCAGTTACCTCAGGGGAACTGGAAACACCATATATTTT
cdr3_aa: CASSYLRGTGNTIYF
clone_size: -
j_call: TRBJ1-3
d_call: -
v_call: TRBV6-5

cdr3_nt: TGTGCCAGCAGTGAAGCTGGGACACCCTTGGTCAATGAGCAGTTCTTC
cdr3_aa: CASSEAGTPLVNEQFF
clone_size: -
j_call: TRBJ2-1
d_call: -
v_call: TRBV2

cdr3_nt: TGTGCCAGCAGACCTAGGACAGGGCAAGCCTACAATGAGCAGTTCTTC
cdr3_aa: CASRPRTGQAYNEQFF
clone_size: -
j_call: TRBJ2-1
d_call: TRBD1
v_call: TRBV28

cdr3_nt: TGTGCCAGCAGTTTATCCTCGGTCTTAGTGGGGGGAGGGAGCACAGATACGCAGTATTTT
cdr3_aa: CASSLSSVLVGGGSTDTQYF
clone_size: -
j_call: TRBJ2-3
d_call: TRBD2
v_call: TRBV27

cdr3_nt: TGTGCCAGCAGTCTCGGGACAGGGTGGAGCTACACCTTC
cdr3_aa: CASSLGTGWSYTF
clone_size: few
j_call: TRBJ1-2
d_call: TRBD1
v_call: TRBV27

cdr3_nt: TGTGCCAGCAGCCCCCGGGCTTGCGTGGACTGCAATGAGCAGTTCTTC
cdr3_aa: CASSPRACVDCNEQFF
clone_size: -
j_call: TRBJ2-1
d_call: -
v_call: TRBV11-3

cdr3_nt: TGCAGCGTTGGCCACCTCGGAGGGGGCAATGGCTACACCTTC
cdr3_aa: CSVGHLGGGNGYTF
clone_size: once
j_call: TRBJ1-2
d_call: TRBD1
v_call: TRBV29-1

cdr3_nt: TGTGCCAGCAGGCCGACAGGGCCCCCTGGTAACTATGGCTACACCTTC
cdr3_aa: CASRPTGPPGNYGYTF
clone_size: -
j_call: TRBJ1-2
d_call: TRBD1
v_call: TRBV28

cdr3_nt: TGTGCCAGCAGTTTATTTCGAGGTACGCAGTATTTT
cdr3_aa: CASSLFRGTQYF
clone_size: -
j_call: TRBJ2-3
d_call: -
v_call: TRBV28

cdr3_nt: TGTGCCAGCAGTCGTGGACAGGGGTCCACTGAAGCTTTCTTT
cdr3_aa: CASSRGQGSTEAFF
clone_size: once
j_call: TRBJ1-1
d_call: TRBD1
v_call: TRBV2

cdr3_nt: TGTGCCAGCAGTCGTAAGACAGGTGGGGGCACTGAAGCTTTCTTT
cdr3_aa: CASSRKTGGGTEAFF
clone_size: -
j_call: TRBJ1-1
d_call: -
v_call: TRBV6-5

cdr3_nt: TGTGCCAGCGGGGGGTTGGCTCAGCCCCAGCATTTT
cdr3_aa: CASGGLAQPQHF
clone_size: -
j_call: TRBJ1-5
d_call: -
v_call: TRBV6-6

cdr3_nt: TGTGCCATCAGTGATTCGGGGACTAACTATGGCTACACCTTC
cdr3_aa: CAISDSGTNYGYTF
clone_size: -
j_call: TRBJ1-2
d_call: -
v_call: TRBV10-3

cdr3_nt: TGTGCCAGCAGGGGGAGTGGGAGCGAGCAGTACTTC
cdr3_aa: CASRGSGSEQYF
clone_size: -
j_call: TRBJ2-7
d_call: -
v_call: TRBV7-9

cdr3_nt: TGTGCCAGCAGCATTAGCGGGAGTAACAATGAGCAGTTCTTC
cdr3_aa: CASSISGSNNEQFF
clone_size: -
j_call: TRBJ2-1
d_call: TRBD2
v_call: TRBV7-8

cdr3_nt: TGTGCCAGCAGCCAAGCGGGCTACGAGCAGTACTTC
cdr3_aa: CASSQAGYEQYF
clone_size: -
j_call: TRBJ2-7
d_call: -
v_call: TRBV14

cdr3_nt: TGCGCCAGCAGCTTGAGCGGGACAGGTGATTCTGGAAACACCATATATTTT
cdr3_aa: CASSLSGTGDSGNTIYF
clone_size: -
j_call: TRBJ1-3
d_call: TRBD1
v_call: TRBV5-1

cdr3_nt: TGTGCCAGCAGCGGACTACTGGCGGATACGCAGTATTTT
cdr3_aa: CASSGLLADTQYF
clone_size: -
j_call: TRBJ2-3
d_call: -
v_call: TRBV21-1

cdr3_nt: TGCGCCAGCAGCTTGGAAGGACTAGCCAGGGTAGATACGCAGTATTTT
cdr3_aa: CASSLEGLARVDTQYF
clone_size: -
j_call: TRBJ2-3
d_call: TRBD2
v_call: TRBV5-1

cdr3_nt: TGTGCCAGCAGCTCGGGCCCGGGACTAGCGGGGTCCTACGAGCAGTACTTC
cdr3_aa: CASSSGPGLAGSYEQYF
clone_size: -
j_call: TRBJ2-7
d_call: TRBD2
v_call: TRBV5-4

cdr3_nt: TGTGCCAGCAGAGACAGGGATTCGGCGAAGCAGCACTACACCTTC
cdr3_aa: CASRDRDSAKQHYTF
clone_size: -
j_call: TRBJ1-2
d_call: TRBD1
v_call: TRBV6-1

cdr3_nt: TGTGCCAGCAGCGCACTTGGAATACAGGATGAGCAGTTCTTC
cdr3_aa: CASSALGIQDEQFF
clone_size: -
j_call: TRBJ2-1
d_call: -
v_call: TRBV9

cdr3_nt: TGTGCCAGTGCAACCGGGACAGGGGGTTACGAGCAGTACTTC
cdr3_aa: CASATGTGGYEQYF
clone_size: -
j_call: TRBJ2-7
d_call: TRBD1
v_call: TRBV19

cdr3_nt: TGTGCCAGCAGTTTGGGACAGGGAAATCAGCCCCAGCATTTT
cdr3_aa: CASSLGQGNQPQHF
clone_size: -
j_call: TRBJ1-5
d_call: TRBD1
v_call: TRBV6-5

cdr3_nt: TGTGCCAGCGATGGGGGCAGGGGAAACTATGGCTACACCTTC
cdr3_aa: CASDGGRGNYGYTF
clone_size: -
j_call: TRBJ1-2
d_call: -
v_call: TRBV28